The entry below describes one T cell receptor (beta chain). The antigen is undetermined. V trimming: 5 bases; J trimming: 7 bases; junction bases outside the gene matches: 7. Germline CDR1 reads MDHEN; CDR2 reads SYDVKM. The CDR3 covers 14 residues. The record originates from a study of cytomegalovirus exposure and HLA in healthy donors. Points from the study as a whole: The study labeled more than 150 TCR beta chains cytomegalovirus-associated.

A multiplex PCR was run with 60 Vbeta primers and 13 Jbeta primers. Profiling relied on immunoSEQ multiplex PCR, and the TCRdb table lists in-frame clones only, not all of them. The sample yields about 200,000 clones, of which the top ten take up about 6%. The sequence was collected from a young man in good health and CMV-seronegative. The rearrangement uses TRBV28 and TRBJ1-5, with 8 bases aligning to TRBD1. The material sequenced was PBMCs. The CDR3 here is CASSTPTGEQPQHF. The CDR3, as DNA: TGTGCCAGCAGTACACCGACAGGGGAGCAGCCCCAGCATTTT. Combining the CDR3 with reference TRBV28 and TRBJ1-5 gives the whole variable domain DVKVTQSSRYLVKRTGEKVFLECVQDMDHENMFWYRQDPGLGLRLIYFSYDVKMKEKGDIPEGYSVSREKKERFSLILESASTNQTSMYLCASSTPTGEQPQHFGDGTRLSIL.